Presented here are 20 T cell receptor beta chains from one specimen sequenced in a study of blood T cell repertoires in COVID-19. Measured with immunoSEQ multiplex PCR; TCRdb has only the in-frame clones, and not every one. The data contain some 360,000 clones, 80% to 90% of them singletons. Sequencing was carried out using peripheral blood. The receptor source for this set is a woman aged 60-75 years with COVID-19, enrolled during active disease.

The gene calls are TRBV7-9 and TRBJ2-1, with 12 nucleotides matching TRBD2. Germline CDR1 and CDR2: SEHNR and FQNEAQ (reference sequence). This CDR3 has 17 residues. The V segment lost 1 base and the J segment 9 bases; nucleotides outside the gene matches: 10. The CDR3 reads CASSLGVKTSGGFEQFF. Written as DNA, the CDR3 is TGTGCCAGCAGCTTAGGGGTGAAGACTAGCGGGGGATTTGAGCAGTTCTTC.

This rearrangement joins TRBV29-1 to TRBJ1-2; D is perhaps TRBD1 (5 bases). There are 15 residues in the CDR3. The V and J ends lost 1 base and 6 bases respectively, with 18 bases between them. CDR1 is SQVTM, CDR2 ANQGSEA, per germline. The CDR3 region is CSVEAVRGIGNGYTF. The CDR3 DNA reads as TGCAGCGTTGAAGCAGTACGGGGGATTGGTAATGGCTACACCTTC.

In regard to this clone: The sample contains more than one DNA sequence encoding this CDR3. The V call is TRBV6-5, the J call TRBJ1-1; no clear D gene. The CDR3 covers 13 residues. The germline gives CDR1 MNHEY, CDR2 SVGAGI. Trimming took off 6 bases at V and 0 bases at J, with 8 bases between the two ends. The CDR3 DNA follows: TGTGCCAGCAGCCTCACTTTGAACACTGAAGCTTTCTTT. Its protein is CASSLTLNTEAFF.

V and J are TRBV15 and TRBJ1-6; 7 bases line up with TRBD1. J was trimmed by 5 bases and V by 8 bases; bases with no gene match: 9. CDR3 length: 15 residues. Germline V CDR1 and CDR2: LNHNV, YYDKDF (reference sequence). The CDR3 DNA follows: TGTGCCACCGGACCCGGGACAGCTAATAATTCACCCCTCCACTTT. It is translated as CATGPGTANNSPLHF.

V and J are TRBV7-8 and TRBJ2-1; TRBD2 agrees at 9 bases. The CDR3 is 18 residues long. Germline-derived CDR1 and CDR2 are SGHVS and FQNEAQ. J lost 8 bases, V lost 6 bases, and 20 bases had no gene match. CDR3 DNA sequence: TGTGCCAGCAGTTCACTTAGAACGGCGGGGGGGGGCTTCTATGAGCAGTTCTTC. Translated, it gives CASSSLRTAGGGFYEQFF.

The gene calls are TRBV9 and TRBJ1-2, with D perhaps TRBD1 (6 bases). The CDR3 is 18 amino acids. Trimming removed 3 bases at V and 0 bases at J, with 21 bases between. From germline, CDR1 is SGDLS and CDR2 YYNGEE. CDR3 amino acids: CASSALRGGDSSNYGYTF. The CDR3 coding sequence is TGTGCCAGCAGCGCTTTGAGGGGGGGTGACAGCTCTAACTATGGCTACACCTTC.

A single count supports this clone. This sequence joins TRBV10-2 and TRBJ1-6; D remains ambiguous. The germline V gene encodes CDR1 WSHSY and CDR2 SAAADI. Trimming took off 0 bases at V and 11 bases at J, with 11 bases between the two ends. CDR3 size: 14 residues. The DNA of the CDR3 is TGCGCCAGCAGTGAGTCTCAACTTATCACACCCCTCCACTTT. Protein: CASSESQLITPLHF.

The chain uses TRBV5-1 and TRBJ2-2; 13 bases align to TRBD2. V shed 7 bases and J 4 bases; nucleotides not matched to a gene: 7. CDR3 length: 16 residues. Germline CDR1 and CDR2: SGHRS and YFSETQ. As DNA, the CDR3 is TGCGCCAGCGGACTAGCGGGGGTCTCTTCCACCGGGGAGCTGTTTTTT. It translates to CASGLAGVSSTGELFF.

The chain joins TRBV6-5 to TRBJ1-1, with 10 bases fitting TRBD1. V trimming: 4 bases; J trimming: 4 bases; junction bases outside the gene matches: 6. The CDR3 is 15 amino acids. Germline V CDR1 and CDR2: MNHEY, SVGAGI. The CDR3 loop reads CASSWTGTGATEAFF. Written as DNA, the CDR3 is TGTGCCAGCAGTTGGACGGGGACAGGGGCCACTGAAGCTTTCTTT.

This rearrangement joins TRBV19 to TRBJ1-1; 9 nucleotides agree with TRBD1. The CDR3 sequence is 15 residues long. With 5 bases clipped from V and 1 base from J, the junction kept 5 bases outside the gene matches. Germline CDR1 is LNHDA and CDR2 is SQIVND (reference sequence). For the CDR3, the DNA is TGTGCCAGTAGTCTGGGGGACAGGGAGAACACTGAAGCTTTCTTT. This translates into CASSLGDRENTEAFF.

The CDR3 bases are TGTGCCAGCAGCATAAACGGGGGCAATCAGCCCCAGCATTTT. Amino acid sequence: CASSINGGNQPQHF. The chain joins TRBV9 to TRBJ1-5; D gene unclear. The V gene lost 4 bases and the J gene lost 2 bases, with 10 bases spanning the gap. The CDR3 runs to 14 residues. Germline CDR1 reads SGDLS; CDR2 reads YYNGEE.

The rearrangement links TRBV7-2 to TRBJ1-4; 12 nucleotides align to TRBD1. The CDR3 extends over 14 amino acids. The trim removed 3 bases at V and 10 bases at J, leaving 3 bases unmatched. The germline V gene has CDR1 SGHTA and CDR2 FQGNSA. The CDR3 DNA reads TGTGCCAGCAGCTTGGGACAGGGGGCGGGAAAACTGTTTTTT. Its protein is CASSLGQGAGKLFF. Full variable domain (rest looked up from reference TRBV7-2 and TRBJ1-4): GAGVSQSPSNKVTEKGKDVELRCDPISGHTALYWYRQSLGQGLEFLIYFQGNSAPDKSGLPSDRFSAERTGGSVSTLTIQRTQQEDSAVYLCASSLGQGAGKLFFGSGTQLSVL.

The V call is TRBV6-1, the J call TRBJ2-7, with D possibly TRBD1 on 6 matching bases. The germline V and J ends were trimmed by 3 bases and 4 bases, with 13 bases remaining between them. Germline assignment: CDR1 MNHNS and CDR2 SASEGT. The CDR3 consists of 14 residues. CDR3 amino acids: CASSDYTGNYEQYF. The CDR3 region has the DNA TGTGCCAGCAGTGATTACACAGGGAATTACGAGCAGTACTTC.

This clone appeared a single time. V is TRBV3-1 (or the pseudogene TRBV3-2) and J is TRBJ2-4; 11 bases map to TRBD2. The germline gives CDR1 LGHDT, CDR2 YNNKEL (reference sequence). Trimming cost V 7 bases and J 0 bases; bases outside gene matches: 5. CDR3 length: 16 amino acids. Here the CDR3 DNA reads TGTGCCAGCACGCTTCTAGCGGGGGGAGCCAAAAACATTCAGTACTTC. It encodes CASTLLAGGAKNIQYF.

The chain joins TRBV20-1 to TRBJ2-7; D may be TRBD2 (6 bases). Germline V lookup: CDR1 DFQATT, CDR2 SNEGSKA (reference sequence). The CDR3 covers 11 residues. The V and J ends lost 7 bases and 8 bases respectively, with 15 bases between them. The CDR3 region has the DNA TGCAGTGGCCGGGACTCCGACAAGCAGTACTTC. It translates to CSGRDSDKQYF.

V is TRBV19 and J is TRBJ1-3, with 8 bases identical to TRBD1. Germline loops: CDR1 LNHDA, CDR2 SQIVND (reference sequence). The ends lost 9 bases at V and 0 bases at J; junction bases unmatched: 7. This CDR3 is 15 amino acids long. CDR3 in DNA: TGTGCCAGCGACAGGGGCGTTTACTCTGGAAACACCATATATTTT. Translation: CASDRGVYSGNTIYF.

This clone was detected only once. J is TRBJ1-4 and V is TRBV6-5; D is perhaps TRBD1 (5 bases). The CDR3 has 15 residues. In germline, CDR1 is MNHEY, CDR2 SVGAGI. V lost 4 bases and J lost 4, with 13 bases in between. CDR3 loop: CASSWGLRRNEKLFF. Written as DNA, the CDR3 is TGTGCCAGCAGTTGGGGCCTACGGCGTAATGAAAAACTGTTTTTT.

V is TRBV7-9 and J is TRBJ2-1; TRBD2 matches 14 bases. Trimming cost V 5 bases and J 9 bases; bases outside gene matches: 9. Germline CDR1 is SEHNR and CDR2 is FQNEAQ (reference sequence). This CDR3 region has 16 residues. The CDR3 region is CASSTGLAGGMVEQFF. The CDR3 nucleotides are TGTGCCAGCAGCACTGGACTAGCGGGGGGCATGGTTGAGCAGTTCTTC.

The chain is built from TRBV18 and TRBJ2-1; maybe TRBD1 (6 bases). The CDR3 has 15 residues. Germline assignment: CDR1 KGHSH and CDR2 LQKENI. Trimming pared 6 bases from V and 3 bases from J, leaving 15 bases between. DNA for the CDR3: TGTGCCAGCTCCCCCCGGGACACTTTCTACAATGAGCAGTTCTTC. It codes for CASSPRDTFYNEQFF.

The CDR3 sequence: CAWMARDRGLPAEAFF. The CDR3, as DNA: TGTGCCTGGATGGCTAGGGACAGGGGCTTACCCGCTGAAGCTTTCTTT. The V call is TRBV30, the J call TRBJ1-1; 10 positions agree with TRBD1. The CDR3 is 16 amino acids. Per germline, CDR1 GTSNPN and CDR2 SVGIG (reference sequence). V shed 4 bases and J 6 bases; nucleotides not matched to a gene: 14.